These 21 T cell receptor beta chains share one sample of origin, sequenced in a study of blood T cell repertoires in COVID-19. Assay: immunoSEQ multiplex PCR; the TCRdb copy retains only in-frame clones and omits some. The data contain over 15,000 clones, 91% of them seen just once; the ten biggest clones take up 6% to 8.5%. Specimen: peripheral blood. The source of these receptors is a human donor in a cohort sampled during active COVID-19.

CDR3 residues: CASSTGQGAGEKLFF. Here the CDR3 DNA reads TGTGCCAGTAGCACCGGACAGGGGGCCGGTGAAAAACTGTTTTTT. The gene calls are TRBV19 and TRBJ1-4; 11 bases map to TRBD1. Unmatched junction bases numbered 7, after V lost 6 bases and J lost 7 bases. Germline assignment: CDR1 LNHDA and CDR2 SQIVND (reference sequence). The CDR3 runs 15 residues.

The chain has TRBV5-4 and TRBJ2-3; a weak D match, TRBD1 (7 bases). Trimming took 4 bases from V and 6 from J, leaving 21 bases between them. Germline CDR1 and CDR2: SGHNT and YYREEE (reference sequence). The CDR3 has 16 amino acids. This CDR3 reads CASSQGGPSRVDTQYF. CDR3 DNA: TGTGCCAGCAGCCAGGGGGGACCATCCAGGGTCGATACGCAGTATTTT.

The rearrangement uses TRBV10-3 and TRBJ1-2; the D gene is possibly TRBD1 (6 bases). The V end was cut by 3 bases, the J end by 6 bases, with 20 bases between. The CDR3 length is 16 residues. Germline V lookup: CDR1 ENHRY, CDR2 SYGVKD. This chain's CDR3 is CAISEGGGAGFHGYTF. The CDR3 nucleotides are TGTGCCATCAGTGAAGGGGGAGGGGCCGGGTTCCATGGCTACACCTTC.

The chain links TRBV5-1 to TRBJ2-5, with D perhaps TRBD2 (7 bases). Trimming stripped 0 bases from V and 5 bases from J, with 11 bases between. CDR3 length equals 14 residues. Germline CDR1 reads SGHRS; CDR2 reads YFSETQ. CDR3 sequence reads: CASSLGGGLETQYF. The CDR3 nucleotides are TGCGCCAGCAGCTTGGGCGGGGGCCTGGAGACCCAGTACTTC.

V gene TRBV5-6 combines with J gene TRBJ1-2, with a possible D match to TRBD1 (6 bases). The V end was cut by 3 bases, the J end by 8 bases, with 11 bases between. The CDR3 has 12 amino acids. From germline, CDR1 is SGHDT and CDR2 YYEEEE. The CDR3 sequence: CASSSKGGGYTF. The CDR3 DNA follows: TGTGCCAGCAGCTCAAAAGGGGGAGGCTACACCTTC.

This clone was observed a few times. The V gene is TRBV6-6, the J gene TRBJ1-5; D is undetermined. This CDR3 has 13 residues. V lost 9 bases and J lost 7, with 16 bases in between. Germline V gene lookup returns CDR1 MNHNY and CDR2 SVGAGI (reference sequence). CDR3 DNA: TGTGCCAGTATTCGAGGCTCGTCCCAGCCCCAGCATTTT. The encoded protein is CASIRGSSQPQHF.

The V and J genes are TRBV27 and TRBJ2-5; 11 nucleotides align to TRBD2. V was clipped by 5 bases and J by 8 bases; unmatched bases: 13. Germline CDR1 and CDR2: MNHEY and SMNVEV (reference sequence). The CDR3 consists of 16 residues. CDR3: CASSPSSGGYLITQYF. The CDR3 region has the DNA TGTGCCAGCAGTCCCTCTAGCGGGGGGTACCTTATAACCCAGTACTTC.

There are a few counts of this clone. The chain carries TRBV10-1 and TRBJ2-2; 8 nucleotides agree with TRBD1. V lost 4 bases to trimming and J lost 3 bases; unmatched junction nucleotides: 4. This CDR3 has 15 amino acids. Germline-derived CDR1 and CDR2 are WNHNN and SYGVQD (reference sequence). The CDR3 spells CASSAGQGYTGELFF. CDR3 sequence (DNA): TGCGCCAGCAGTGCTGGACAGGGATACACCGGGGAGCTGTTTTTT.

This sequence joins TRBV7-9 and TRBJ2-6; perhaps TRBD1 as D (5 bases). CDR3 size: 16 residues. V lost 5 bases and J lost 2, with 13 bases in between. Germline CDR1 reads SEHNR; CDR2 reads FQNEAQ (reference sequence). As DNA, the CDR3 is TGTGCCAGCAGCCCATTGGGCAGGGCTGGGGCCAACGTCCTGACTTTC. Its protein product is CASSPLGRAGANVLTF.

The gene calls are TRBV9 and TRBJ2-6, with 9 bases that match TRBD1. J was trimmed by 1 base and V by 3 bases; bases with no gene match: 5. The CDR3 is 17 amino acids. Germline V lookup: CDR1 SGDLS, CDR2 YYNGEE. CDR3 nucleotide sequence: TGTGCCAGCAGCGCTCGGACAGGGGAATCTGGGGCCAACGTCCTGACTTTC. This encodes CASSARTGESGANVLTF.

This chain connects TRBV13 to TRBJ2-7; D is perhaps TRBD1 (5 bases). This CDR3 comprises 14 residues. V lost 2 bases and J 0 bases, leaving 8 bases between the germline ends. CDR1 PRHDT and CDR2 FYEKMQ come from the germline V gene (reference sequence). The chain's CDR3 is CASSLTTDSYEQYF. The CDR3 DNA reads TGTGCCAGCAGCTTAACGACAGACTCCTACGAGCAGTACTTC.

The chain carries TRBV18 and TRBJ2-5; the D gene is possibly TRBD1 (6 bases). This CDR3 is built from 15 residues. Germline lookup yields CDR1 KGHSH and CDR2 LQKENI. V was trimmed by 4 bases and J by 1 base, leaving 13 bases between them. CDR3 amino acids: CASSQTRQVQETQYF. The DNA for the CDR3 is TGTGCCAGCTCACAGACGCGACAGGTCCAAGAGACCCAGTACTTC.

V usage is TRBV12-5 and J usage is TRBJ1-5, with 10 bases aligning to TRBD1. CDR1 and CDR2 (germline): LGHNT, FRNRAP. CDR3 length: 14 residues. V lost 6 bases and J lost 7; bases outside the gene matches: 6. This CDR3 is CASGPGQGWQPQHF. CDR3 sequence (DNA): TGTGCTAGTGGACCGGGACAGGGGTGGCAGCCCCAGCATTTT.

The chain is built from TRBV11-2 and TRBJ1-6; no clear D. Germline V gene lookup returns CDR1 SGHAT and CDR2 FQNNGV. The CDR3 length is 15 residues. V lost 5 bases, J lost 8 bases, and 16 bases lay in between. CDR3 protein: CASSRVGVWYSPLHF. DNA of the CDR3: TGTGCCAGCAGCCGAGTCGGGGTTTGGTATTCACCCCTCCACTTT.

The chain uses TRBV6-4 and TRBJ2-1; 8 nucleotides line up with TRBD2. Germline trimming cut 6 bases from V and 0 bases from J; bases unmatched to any gene: 1. This CDR3 is built from 14 residues. Per germline, CDR1 MRHNA and CDR2 SNTAGT. CDR3 loop: CASRAGGSYNEQFF. As DNA, the CDR3 is TGTGCCAGCAGGGCGGGGGGCTCCTACAATGAGCAGTTCTTC.

There are a few counts of this clone. In DNA, the CDR3 is TGTGCCAGCAGCCCAAGTAGCGGGACCCCGTACTTC. This translates into CASSPSSGTPYF. V gene TRBV7-9 combines with J gene TRBJ2-7; TRBD2 agrees at 8 bases. V gave up 5 bases and J gave up 12 bases; unmatched junction bases: 9. The CDR3 extends over 12 amino acids. Germline CDR1 is SEHNR and CDR2 is FQNEAQ (reference sequence).

The chain recombines TRBV27 with TRBJ2-7; the match to TRBD2 covers 7 bases. This CDR3 is built from 15 residues. The germline CDR1 and CDR2 sequences are MNHEY and SMNVEV (reference sequence). Unmatched junction bases numbered 18, after V lost 10 bases and J lost 6 bases. The CDR3 region is CATQSWGGTHGEQYF. As DNA, the CDR3 is TGTGCCACGCAAAGCTGGGGAGGGACCCATGGCGAGCAGTACTTC.

The V gene is TRBV5-6, the J gene TRBJ1-5; D unresolved. Germline CDR1 and CDR2: SGHDT and YYEEEE. V was trimmed by 3 bases and J by 0 bases, leaving 13 bases between them. There are 16 residues in the CDR3. CDR3 nucleotides: TGTGCCAGCAGCTCCCGTAGAGCTTATAGCAATCAGCCCCAGCATTTT. Translation gives CASSSRRAYSNQPQHF.

This clone was seen a single time. The genes are TRBV10-3 and TRBJ2-5, with D tentatively TRBD2 (7 bases). Germline V gene lookup returns CDR1 ENHRY and CDR2 SYGVKD. CDR3 size: 14 residues. The V gene lost 5 bases and the J gene lost 5 bases, with 15 bases spanning the gap. The CDR3 sequence is CAISSGGPAETQYF. The CDR3 nucleotides read TGTGCCATCAGTTCCGGGGGGCCCGCGGAGACCCAGTACTTC.

This chain uses TRBV19 with TRBJ1-2; 7 bases match TRBD1. The CDR3 totals 14 residues. Germline assignment: CDR1 LNHDA and CDR2 SQIVND (reference sequence). After removal of 7 bases from V and 4 bases from J, the junction contained 9 bases not matched to a gene. In nucleotides, the CDR3 is TGTGCCAGTAATTCTAGGGGGCAGGGCTATGGCTACACCTTC. Protein: CASNSRGQGYGYTF.

The chain links TRBV18 to TRBJ1-1; a possible D gene is TRBD1 (5 bases). CDR1 and CDR2 from the germline V gene are KGHSH and LQKENI. This CDR3 is 13 amino acids long. Trimming removed 5 bases at V and 4 bases at J, with 11 bases between. The CDR3 is CASSTRVGTEAFF. The DNA for the CDR3 is TGTGCCAGCTCAACCAGGGTGGGCACTGAAGCTTTCTTT.